This is a list of T cell receptor beta chains from one sample in a study of PD-1 blockade in classical Hodgkin lymphoma. Clones were read by immunoSEQ multiplex PCR, and TCRdb kept only the in-frame ones, dropping some. The repertoire consists of approximately 21,000 clones, with about 80% occurring once and the leading ten covering more than 5.5%. The specimen was CD8+ T cells from blood, collected before the fourth cycle of nivolumab. Source of these receptors: a human donor with classical Hodgkin lymphoma. CDR3s include the opening cysteine and the closing phenylalanine or tryptophan. A D gene is named only where the DNA matches it firmly. The listing skips clone size in some rows; elsewhere it reads once, few, many or a size class.

J gene | D gene | V gene | clone size | CDR3 DNA | CDR3 protein
TRBJ1-6 | . | TRBV27 | few | TGTGCCAGCAGAAACCAGGGCTCTCCGCCCCTCCACTTT | CASRNQGSPPLHF
TRBJ2-7 | . | TRBV29-1 | . | TGCATCCCCAAACGGCTCCGATCCTACGAGCAGTACTTC | CIPKRLRSYEQYF
TRBJ1-4 | . | TRBV27 | . | TGTGCCAGCAGTTTACGCGGTTTTAATGAAAAACTGTTTTTT | CASSLRGFNEKLFF
TRBJ2-7 | TRBD1 | TRBV5-4 | . | TGTGCCAGCAGCCCGACAGGGAGCCACGAGCAGTACTTC | CASSPTGSHEQYF
TRBJ1-2 | . | TRBV6-6 | . | TGTGCCAGCAGTTACATGGGACCCTCTAACTATGGCTACACCTTC | CASSYMGPSNYGYTF
TRBJ2-3 | . | TRBV15 | . | TGTGCCACCAGCAGAGAAGGACAGCTATCTAGCACAGATACGCAGTATTTT | CATSREGQLSSTDTQYF
TRBJ2-1 | . | TRBV19 | . | TGTGCCAGTAGTAGAGCACAGGGTTACAATGAGCAGTTCTTC | CASSRAQGYNEQFF
TRBJ2-1 | TRBD2 | TRBV7-9 | . | TGTGCCAGCAGCTTCCCGGGGGGGAGCAATGAGCAGTTCTTC | CASSFPGGSNEQFF
TRBJ2-7 | . | TRBV30 | . | TGTGCCTGGACAGGGGAGGCCTACGAGCAGTACTTC | CAWTGEAYEQYF
TRBJ1-1 | . | TRBV18 | . | TGTGCCAGCTCACCACCCCGTTTCACTGAAGCTTTCTTT | CASSPPRFTEAFF
TRBJ2-1 | . | TRBV7-2 | . | TGTGCCAGCACTCTCTCCGGGTCCTACAATGAGCAGTTCTTC | CASTLSGSYNEQFF
TRBJ1-2 | . | TRBV7-8 | . | TGTGCCAGCAGCAGAGCGGGGTTCTATGGCTACACCTTC | CASSRAGFYGYTF
TRBJ1-1 | TRBD1 | TRBV15 | . | TGTGCCACCAGCAGAGATCGGGGACAGTACACTGAAGCTTTCTTT | CATSRDRGQYTEAFF
TRBJ2-5 | TRBD2 | TRBV11-2 | . | TGTGCCAGCAGATACGTAAAGGGACTAGCGGGGGGAGAGACCCAGTACTTC | CASRYVKGLAGGETQYF
TRBJ1-1 | . | TRBV30 | . | TGTGCCTCTTCTCGGGGGCTGAACACTGAAGCTTTCTTT | CASSRGLNTEAFF
TRBJ1-2 | . | TRBV28 | . | TGTGCCAGCAGTTTCCCGGCCACTAACTATGGCTACACCTTC | CASSFPATNYGYTF
TRBJ2-7 | TRBD1 | TRBV7-9 | . | TGTGCCAGCAGCTCCCGACAGGGGGCCCCCTACGAGCAGTACTTC | CASSSRQGAPYEQYF
TRBJ2-4 | TRBD1 | TRBV19 | . | TGTGCCAGTAGTTCCACACGGGACAGGGTCCATTCGAACATTCAGTACTTC | CASSSTRDRVHSNIQYF
TRBJ2-1 | TRBD2 | TRBV7-9 | . | TGTGCCAGCAGCTTAGCCCGGGGGGGCTATTACAATGAGCAGTTCTTC | CASSLARGGYYNEQFF
TRBJ1-1 | TRBD1 | TRBV7-6 | . | TGTGCCAGCAGCCACGGGGACAGGGACGCGACTGAAGCTTTCTTT | CASSHGDRDATEAFF
TRBJ2-7 | . | TRBV27 | . | TGTGCCAGCAGTTTAGGGGGGGCCAGCGGAGGGCAGTACTTC | CASSLGGASGGQYF
TRBJ2-1 | . | TRBV19 | . | TGTGCCAGTAGTATCCTATCAGCCGGGAGCTCCTACAATGAGCAGTTCTTC | CASSILSAGSSYNEQFF
TRBJ2-3 | . | TRBV13 | few | TGTGCCAGCAGCCGGACAGTAACTAGCACAGATACGCAGTATTTT | CASSRTVTSTDTQYF
TRBJ2-1 | . | TRBV25-1 | . | TGTGCCAGCAGTGGGCAGGAGGTGACCTACAATGAGCAGTTCTTC | CASSGQEVTYNEQFF
TRBJ2-1 | TRBD1 | TRBV28 | . | TGTGCCAGCAGACCCGGGACAGACAATGAGCAGTTCTTC | CASRPGTDNEQFF
TRBJ2-7 | . | TRBV7-2 | . | TGTGCCAGCAGCTTAGTAGGGGTCCGGAACGAGCAGTACTTC | CASSLVGVRNEQYF